Following are 10 T cell receptor beta chains from one sample sequenced in a study of regulatory T cells in long-lasting Graves disease. Building of the TCR beta libraries involved iRepertoire HTBI primers and Arm-PCR of CDR3 regions. TCRdb fed the multiplex PCR reads into MiXCR, producing one record per CDR3 protein. The sample yields approximately 400,000 distinct CDR3 sequences, less than 20% seen once. Described time point: newly diagnosed GD, antithyroid drugs for less than 3 months. Extracted PBMC RNA gave rise to the TCR library. Sequences were derived from peripheral blood mononuclear cells (PBMCs), sampled at new diagnosis, from a patient treated with antithyroid drugs. Receptors were obtained from a female donor with Graves disease.

The gene calls are TRBV7-6 and TRBJ1-6, with unresolved D. Germline loops: CDR1 SGHVS, CDR2 FNYEAQ. The V gene lost 1 base and the J gene lost 7 bases, with 8 bases spanning the gap. The CDR3 spans 14 residues. CDR3 coding DNA: TGTGCCAGCAGCTTAGTCTCGGGAAATTCACCCCTCCACTTT. Protein product: CASSLVSGNSPLHF.

This clonotype was observed a few times. The V and J genes are TRBV20-1 and TRBJ1-6; 12 bases line up with TRBD1. V gave up 1 base and J gave up 0 bases; unmatched junction bases: 13. Germline values: CDR1 DFQATT, CDR2 SNEGSKA (reference sequence). The CDR3 is made up of 21 amino acids. CDR3 coding DNA: TGCAGTGCTAGAGTTCAGGGACAGGGGGCTCCCCTCAGCTCCTATAATTCACCCCTCCACTTT. It is translated as CSARVQGQGAPLSSYNSPLHF.

Many counts were recorded for this clonotype. The chain recombines TRBV2 with TRBJ1-2; unclear D gene. Trimming removed 3 bases from V and 4 bases from J, with 9 bases in between. The germline V gene encodes CDR1 SNHLY and CDR2 FYNNEI. CDR3 length: 13 amino acids. The CDR3 DNA sequence: TGTGCCAGCAGTGACGCAGTTACCTATGGCTACACCTTC. Residues: CASSDAVTYGYTF. Full variable domain (remainder filled in from reference TRBV2 and TRBJ1-2): EPEVTQTPSHQVTQMGQEVILRCVPISNHLYFYWYRQILGQKVEFLVSFYNNEISEKSEIFDDQFSVERPDGSNFTLKIRSTKLEDSAMYFCASSDAVTYGYTFGSGTRLTVV.

This clonotype was counted at least ten times. The chain carries TRBV7-9 and TRBJ2-5; 11 bases map to TRBD1. The CDR3 sequence is 16 residues long. Looked up from germline, CDR1 is SEHNR and CDR2 is FQNEAQ (reference sequence). Trimming cost V 3 bases and J 4 bases; bases outside gene matches: 7. The CDR3 bases are TGTGCCAGCAGCTTGAACGGACAGGGGGCTCGAGAGACCCAGTACTTC. It codes for CASSLNGQGARETQYF.

Ten or more counts support this clonotype. This sequence joins TRBV12-3 or TRBV12-4 and TRBJ2-7; D may be TRBD1 or TRBD2 (5 bases each). The CDR3 loop spans 13 amino acids. Trimming took 1 base from V and 7 from J, leaving 11 bases between them. The CDR3, as DNA: TGTGCCAGCAGTTTAGTTGGAGAGGGGGAGCAGTACTTC. Its protein is CASSLVGEGEQYF.

This clonotype came up many times. The CDR3 sequence is CASSQDGGAEQYF. DNA of the CDR3: TGTGCCAGCAGCCAGGACGGGGGAGCCGAGCAGTACTTC. This chain connects TRBV3-1 to TRBJ2-7; perhaps TRBD2 as D (6 bases). Trimming shortened V by 3 bases and J by 6 bases, and 12 bases separated the two germline ends. The germline CDR1 and CDR2 sequences are LGHDT and YNNKEL (reference sequence). This CDR3 is 13 amino acids long.

Many counts were recorded for this clonotype. The gene calls are TRBV27 and TRBJ2-3, with unresolved D. Trimming shortened V by 7 bases and J by 4 bases, and 18 bases separated the two germline ends. The CDR3 covers 15 residues. The germline V gene has CDR1 MNHEY and CDR2 SMNVEV (reference sequence). The DNA for the CDR3 is TGTGCCAGCAACCCCCTCGTTGATTTCGCAGATACGCAGTATTTT. It is translated as CASNPLVDFADTQYF.

This clonotype has ten or more counts. The V call is TRBV20-1, the J call TRBJ2-2; D is undetermined. Trimming pared 3 bases from V and 3 bases from J, leaving 8 bases between. CDR3 length equals 13 residues. Germline CDR1 DFQATT, CDR2 SNEGSKA (reference sequence). CDR3 coding DNA: TGCAGTGCTAGGGAGTTAGACACCGGGGAGCTGTTTTTT. As protein: CSARELDTGELFF.

This chain links TRBV12-5 with TRBJ1-2; D may be TRBD1 (6 bases). Per the germline V gene, CDR1 is LGHNT and CDR2 is FRNRAP. The CDR3 sequence is 15 residues long. V was shortened by 3 bases and J by 7 bases, with 18 bases between the two germline ends. CDR3 sequence: CASGFRGVGGFGYTF. The CDR3 DNA reads TGTGCTAGTGGTTTCCGAGGGGTAGGGGGGTTTGGCTACACCTTC. Variable domain in full (rest from reference TRBV12-5 and TRBJ1-2): DARVTQTPRHKVTEMGQEVTMRCQPILGHNTVFWYRQTMMQGLELLAYFRNRAPLDDSGMPKDRFSAEMPDATLATLKIQPSEPRDSAVYFCASGFRGVGGFGYTFGSGTRLTVV.

This clonotype appeared a few times. The chain has TRBV7-2 and TRBJ2-3; 7 bases are a match to TRBD1. CDR1 and CDR2 (germline): SGHTA, FQGNSA. This CDR3 spans 14 amino acids. V trimming: 1 base; J trimming: 4 bases; junction bases outside the gene matches: 2. The chain's CDR3 is CASSLDQGADTQYF. CDR3 DNA sequence: TGTGCCAGCAGCTTAGATCAGGGGGCAGATACGCAGTATTTT.